This T cell receptor (beta chain) was sequenced during a study of metastatic and nonmetastatic thyroid tumors. Study overall: Comparison of repertoires was carried out across blood and tumor or nodule tissue from malignant and benign thyroid patients.

Thyroid surgery was preceded by no treatment in any patient. This clone was observed many times. The antigen is unknown. Findings and caveats of the study: Benign nodules reportedly had significantly lower TCR beta diversity than malignant thyroid tumors in blood and tumor.

In the authors' workflow: Clinicopathological groups supplied CDR3 differences that were used to build a distant-metastasis classifier for papillary thyroid cancer. With MiXCR, TCRdb called clones anew from the PCR reads. For this entry, the V and J calls and clone size follow TCRdb and not the study's own pipeline. The sample yields 40,000 to 45,000 clones, under 4% seen once. This CDR3 is built from 14 residues. Germline values: CDR1 MNHNS, CDR2 SASEGT. V was pared by 6 bases and J by 4 bases, with 13 bases between. The chain links TRBV6-1 to TRBJ1-5; D is undetermined. Sample: blood. The sequence came from a female donor with papillary thyroid cancer or a benign thyroid nodule (not recorded which). Some clones in this sample may be carry-over from other donors' samples. CDR3 nucleotide sequence: TGTGCCAGCAGACCGCGGATGGGGAATCAGCCCCAGCATTTT. It specifies CASRPRMGNQPQHF.